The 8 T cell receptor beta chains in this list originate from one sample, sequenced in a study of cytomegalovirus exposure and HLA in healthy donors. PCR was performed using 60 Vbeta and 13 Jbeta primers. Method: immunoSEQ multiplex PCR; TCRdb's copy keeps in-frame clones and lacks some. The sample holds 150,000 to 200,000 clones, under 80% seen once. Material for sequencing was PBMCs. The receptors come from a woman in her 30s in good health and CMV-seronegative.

The CDR3 sequence: CASSQDQRLAGFTDTQYF. CDR3 nucleotides: TGTGCCAGCAGCCAAGATCAACGGCTAGCGGGGTTCACAGATACGCAGTATTTT. The chain employs TRBV14 and TRBJ2-3; 9 bases align to TRBD2. V lost 0 bases to trimming and J lost 2 bases; unmatched junction nucleotides: 9. Germline CDR1 and CDR2: SGHDN and FVKESK. This CDR3 comprises 18 residues. The entire variable domain, with the rest obtained from reference TRBV14 and TRBJ2-3, is as follows: EAGVTQFPSHSVIEKGQTVTLRCDPISGHDNLYWYRRVMGKEIKFLLHFVKESKQDESGMPNNRFLAERTGGTYSTLKVQPAELEDSGVYFCASSQDQRLAGFTDTQYFGPGTRLTVL.

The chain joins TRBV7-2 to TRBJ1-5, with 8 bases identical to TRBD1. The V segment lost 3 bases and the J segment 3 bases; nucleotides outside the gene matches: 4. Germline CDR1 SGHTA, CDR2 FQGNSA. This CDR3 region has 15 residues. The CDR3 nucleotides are TGTGCCAGCAGCTTGGGGACAGGCATCAATCAGCCCCAGCATTTT. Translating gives CASSLGTGINQPQHF.

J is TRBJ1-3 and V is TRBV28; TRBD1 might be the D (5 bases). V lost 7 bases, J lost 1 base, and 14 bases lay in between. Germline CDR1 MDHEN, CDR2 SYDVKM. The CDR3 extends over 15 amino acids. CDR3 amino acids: CASTPTPGSGNTIYF. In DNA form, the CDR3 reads TGTGCCAGCACTCCTACTCCAGGGTCTGGAAACACCATATATTTT. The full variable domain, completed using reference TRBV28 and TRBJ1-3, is DVKVTQSSRYLVKRTGEKVFLECVQDMDHENMFWYRQDPGLGLRLIYFSYDVKMKEKGDIPEGYSVSREKKERFSLILESASTNQTSMYLCASTPTPGSGNTIYFGEGSWLTVV.

CDR3 in DNA: TGTGCCAGCAGCTTAGACCTGGGACTAGCGGCCGACAATGAGCAGTTCTTC. The encoded protein is CASSLDLGLAADNEQFF. The J gene is TRBJ2-1, the V gene TRBV7-8, with TRBD2 matching over 11 bases. The length of the CDR3 is 17 residues. Trimming took 1 base from V and 5 from J; bases not matched to a gene: 7. CDR1 SGHVS and CDR2 FQNEAQ come from the germline V gene.

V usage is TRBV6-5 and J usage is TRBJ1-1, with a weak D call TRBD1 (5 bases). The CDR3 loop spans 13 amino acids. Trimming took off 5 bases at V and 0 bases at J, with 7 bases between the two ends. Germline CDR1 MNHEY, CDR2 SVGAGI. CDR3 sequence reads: CASSETVNTEAFF. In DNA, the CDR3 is TGTGCCAGCAGTGAGACAGTGAACACTGAAGCTTTCTTT.

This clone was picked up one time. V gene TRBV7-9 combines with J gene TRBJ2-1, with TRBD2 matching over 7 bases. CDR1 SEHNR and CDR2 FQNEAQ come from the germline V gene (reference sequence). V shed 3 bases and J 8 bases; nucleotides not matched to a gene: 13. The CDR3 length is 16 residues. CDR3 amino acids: CASSFDGRTLSDEQFF. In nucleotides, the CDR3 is TGTGCCAGCAGCTTCGACGGGAGGACCTTGAGCGATGAGCAGTTCTTC.

CDR3 residues: CASRWTGGTEAFF. Here the CDR3 DNA reads TGTGCCAGCAGATGGACAGGGGGCACTGAAGCTTTCTTT. The V call is TRBV6-5, the J call TRBJ1-1, with 10 bases lining up with TRBD1. In germline, CDR1 is MNHEY, CDR2 SVGAGI. V shed 6 bases and J 4 bases; nucleotides not matched to a gene: 2. The CDR3 has 13 residues.

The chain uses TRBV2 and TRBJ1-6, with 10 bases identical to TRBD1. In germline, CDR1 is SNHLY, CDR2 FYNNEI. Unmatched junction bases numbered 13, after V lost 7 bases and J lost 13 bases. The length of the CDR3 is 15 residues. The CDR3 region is CASKGTGAPGDPLHF. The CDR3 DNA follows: TGTGCCAGCAAAGGGACAGGGGCCCCTGGGGATCCCCTCCACTTT.